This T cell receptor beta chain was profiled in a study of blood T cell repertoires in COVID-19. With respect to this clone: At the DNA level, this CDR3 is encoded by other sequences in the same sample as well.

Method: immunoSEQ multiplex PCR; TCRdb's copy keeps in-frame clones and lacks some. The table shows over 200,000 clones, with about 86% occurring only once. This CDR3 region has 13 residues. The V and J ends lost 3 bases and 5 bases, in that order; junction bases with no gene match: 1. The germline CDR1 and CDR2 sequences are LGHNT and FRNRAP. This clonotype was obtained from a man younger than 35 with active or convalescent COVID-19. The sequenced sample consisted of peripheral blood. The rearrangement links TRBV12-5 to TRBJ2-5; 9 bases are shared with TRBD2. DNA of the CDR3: TGTGCTAGTGGTTTAAGCGGGGGGGAGACCCAGTACTTC. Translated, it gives CASGLSGGETQYF. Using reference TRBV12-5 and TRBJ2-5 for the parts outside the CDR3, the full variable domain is DARVTQTPRHKVTEMGQEVTMRCQPILGHNTVFWYRQTMMQGLELLAYFRNRAPLDDSGMPKDRFSAEMPDATLATLKIQPSEPRDSAVYFCASGLSGGETQYFGPGTRLLVL.